The 29 T cell receptor beta chains below come from one sample, sequenced in a study of HIV-infected patients and healthy controls. TCRdb redid the calling of the 5' RACE reads with MiXCR, one entry per CDR3 protein. The table has some 70,000 distinct CDR3 sequences, roughly a fifth seen once; the top ten hold more than 1.2%. Sequenced: CD4+ T cells from blood. The receptor set was obtained from a human donor in good health.

This clonotype was picked up many times. The chain employs TRBV2 and TRBJ1-2, with 8 bases lining up with TRBD1. The CDR3 totals 13 residues. Losses at the gene ends were 5 bases for V and 6 bases for J; bases not matched to a gene: 5. Germline V gene lookup returns CDR1 SNHLY and CDR2 FYNNEI. The CDR3 region has the DNA TGTGCCAGCAGTCAGGACAGGGAGGATGGCTACACCTTC. Translated, it gives CASSQDREDGYTF.

This clonotype was picked up a small number of times. This chain joins TRBV5-1 and TRBJ2-3, with D tentatively TRBD2 (6 bases). The V and J ends lost 4 bases and 0 bases respectively, with 12 bases between them. The CDR3 is made up of 15 amino acids. The germline gives CDR1 SGHRS, CDR2 YFSETQ. DNA for the CDR3: TGCGCCAGCAGCAGAAGCGGGTCTAGCACAGATACGCAGTATTTT. Its translation is CASSRSGSSTDTQYF.

V is TRBV7-9 and J is TRBJ1-3, with D possibly being TRBD1 (5 bases). Germline CDR1 reads SEHNR; CDR2 reads FQNEAQ (reference sequence). With 5 bases removed from V and 2 bases from J, the gap between germline ends came to 10 bases. The CDR3 spans 14 residues. The CDR3 nucleotides are TGTGCCAGCAGCCCCGGGGCTCCTGGAAACACCATATATTTT. This sequence encodes CASSPGAPGNTIYF.

As DNA, the CDR3 is TGTGCCAGCAGCTTATTCGCGGCAGGGGACGGCGAAAAACTGTTTTTT. Translating gives CASSLFAAGDGEKLFF. V and J are TRBV11-2 and TRBJ1-4; D is perhaps TRBD1 (6 bases). Germline V gives CDR1 SGHAT, CDR2 FQNNGV. This CDR3 spans 16 amino acids. The V end lost 2 bases, the J end lost 8 bases, and 18 bases lay between the germline ends.

At least ten counts were recorded for this clonotype. The DNA for the CDR3 is TGTGCCAGCAGTCCGGGACAGAACTATGGCTACACCTTC. Encoded protein: CASSPGQNYGYTF. The V gene is TRBV6-5, the J gene TRBJ1-2; TRBD1 matches 7 bases. This CDR3 spans 13 amino acids. Germline values: CDR1 MNHEY, CDR2 SVGAGI. V trimming: 5 bases; J trimming: 2 bases; junction bases outside the gene matches: 2.

This clonotype was counted at least ten times. The chain carries TRBV3-1 and TRBJ1-1; maybe TRBD1 (6 bases). The CDR3 spans 13 residues. Germline V gene sequence: CDR1 LGHDT, CDR2 YNNKEL (reference sequence). V lost 4 bases to trimming and J lost 7 bases, with 13 bases between them. In DNA, the CDR3 is TGTGCCAGCAGCCCTACCCGACAGGTTGAAGCTTTCTTT. This gives the protein CASSPTRQVEAFF.

This clonotype appeared many times. V gene TRBV7-2 combines with J gene TRBJ1-3; the D is unclear. Trimming cost V 3 bases and J 4 bases, with 13 bases left between them. This CDR3 has 15 amino acids. From germline, CDR1 is SGHTA and CDR2 FQGNSA. The CDR3 sequence is CASSFAPAAGNTIYF. The CDR3 coding sequence is TGTGCCAGCAGCTTTGCTCCGGCGGCAGGAAACACCATATATTTT.

This clonotype showed up many times. V gene TRBV2 combines with J gene TRBJ2-5; D remains ambiguous. The V end lost 7 bases, the J end lost 1 base, and 10 bases lay between the germline ends. The CDR3 is 13 residues long. Germline values: CDR1 SNHLY, CDR2 FYNNEI. The CDR3 here is CASKWTPQETQYF. DNA for the CDR3: TGTGCCAGCAAGTGGACCCCCCAAGAGACCCAGTACTTC.

This clonotype was recorded many times. The chain recombines TRBV27 with TRBJ1-1; 10 nucleotides agree with TRBD1. With V trimmed by 4 bases and J by 6 bases, 8 bases remained unmatched. Germline V gives CDR1 MNHEY, CDR2 SMNVEV (reference sequence). The length of the CDR3 is 15 residues. The CDR3 region has the DNA TGTGCCAGCAGTTCCCTCCGGACAGGGGGGGCTGAAGCTTTCTTT. Its translation is CASSSLRTGGAEAFF.

In this sample, this clonotype turned up a few times. This chain links TRBV12-3 or TRBV12-4 with TRBJ1-2; D is undetermined. The CDR3 contains 12 residues. Trimming left V 3 bases short and J 8 bases short, with 10 bases between. CDR3 bases: TGTGCCAGCAGTTTGGGGTCTGGCGGCTACACCTTC. Translation: CASSLGSGGYTF.

The chain is built from TRBV4-1 and TRBJ2-1; D remains unclear. The CDR3 length is 18 residues. Trimming removed 0 bases at V and 4 bases at J, with 19 bases between. Per germline, CDR1 MGHRA and CDR2 YSYEKL. CDR3 in DNA: TGCGCCAGCAGCCAAGATCCCCCGATCGGGCGCAGATACAATGAGCAGTTCTTC. It encodes CASSQDPPIGRRYNEQFF.

This clonotype was observed many times. This chain joins TRBV5-1 and TRBJ2-5; TRBD1 matches 7 bases. Germline assignment: CDR1 SGHRS and CDR2 YFSETQ. With V trimmed by 4 bases and J by 2 bases, 8 bases remained unmatched. The CDR3 runs to 15 residues. The CDR3 DNA reads as TGCGCCAGCAGCGCCCTGACAGGGCAACAAGAGACCCAGTACTTC. It specifies CASSALTGQQETQYF.

This clonotype was counted only a few times. The chain employs TRBV29-1 and TRBJ2-5; D unclear. CDR1 and CDR2 (germline): SQVTM, ANQGSEA. The CDR3 runs 10 residues. V was cut by 2 bases and J by 7 bases, with 5 bases left in between. The CDR3 protein is CSVERGTQYF. The CDR3 nucleotides read TGCAGCGTTGAAAGAGGGACCCAGTACTTC.

This clonotype was observed at least ten times. J is TRBJ1-6 and V is TRBV6-5; 9 positions agree with TRBD1. Germline-derived CDR1 and CDR2 are MNHEY and SVGAGI. CDR3 length: 14 residues. V shed 6 bases, J shed 7 bases, and the junction held 4 bases outside the gene matches. In DNA, the CDR3 is TGTGCCAGCAGGGGGACAGGGAGAAATTCACCCCTCCACTTT. It specifies CASRGTGRNSPLHF.

V is TRBV3-1 and J is TRBJ2-2; D unclear. This CDR3 spans 13 amino acids. Trimming removed 8 bases from V and 6 bases from J, with 13 bases in between. CDR1 is LGHDT, CDR2 YNNKEL, per germline (reference sequence). In DNA form, the CDR3 reads TGTGCCAGCCTTCCAGCCAGCGCCGGGGAGCTGTTTTTT. This encodes CASLPASAGELFF.

Only a few counts were recorded for this clonotype. CDR3 DNA: TGTGCCAGCAGTTTATGGTCCAGGGGGCAAGGCACGCAGTATTTT. Amino acids: CASSLWSRGQGTQYF. The chain links TRBV28 to TRBJ2-3, with 8 positions matching TRBD1. The CDR3 runs to 15 residues. Trimming cost V 0 bases and J 9 bases; bases outside gene matches: 8. Looked up from germline, CDR1 is MDHEN and CDR2 is SYDVKM.

V usage is TRBV24-1 and J usage is TRBJ2-2, with 7 bases aligning to TRBD1. Germline lookup yields CDR1 KGHDR and CDR2 SFDVKD. The CDR3 contains 17 residues. The trim removed 4 bases at V and 5 bases at J, leaving 12 bases unmatched. The CDR3 bases are TGTGCCACCAGTGACTCCGGGACAGAGATGAAGACCGGGGAGCTGTTTTTT. Its protein is CATSDSGTEMKTGELFF.

This clonotype turned up a few times. This chain connects TRBV29-1 to TRBJ1-1, with D possibly matching TRBD1 (6 bases). The CDR3 extends over 15 amino acids. Germline V CDR1 and CDR2: SQVTM, ANQGSEA. The ends were cut back, 1 base at V and 1 base at J, with 13 bases in the middle. CDR3 DNA sequence: TGCAGCGTTGAAGTGAACAGGGTAAAGAACACTGAAGCTTTCTTT. It encodes CSVEVNRVKNTEAFF.

The chain employs TRBV20-1 and TRBJ2-3, with D possibly TRBD2 on 7 matching bases. The V and J ends lost 5 bases and 4 bases respectively, with 16 bases between them. Germline V lookup: CDR1 DFQATT, CDR2 SNEGSKA (reference sequence). The CDR3 sequence is 14 residues long. The DNA of the CDR3 is TGCAGTGCTTTACGGGGGGCTCGTTCAGATACGCAGTATTTT. Amino acid sequence: CSALRGARSDTQYF.

The chain couples TRBV5-4 to TRBJ2-2, with 7 bases identical to TRBD1. Per the germline V gene, CDR1 is SGHNT and CDR2 is YYREEE (reference sequence). V trimming: 4 bases; J trimming: 6 bases; junction bases outside the gene matches: 6. The CDR3 length is 14 residues. CDR3 amino acids: CASSRQTGAGELFF. CDR3 coding DNA: TGTGCCAGCAGCCGGCAAACAGGGGCCGGGGAGCTGTTTTTT. Looking up the rest from reference TRBV5-4 and TRBJ2-2 gives the full variable domain: ETGVTQSPTHLIKTRGQQVTLRCSSQSGHNTVSWYQQALGQGPQFIFQYYREEENGRGNFPPRFSGLQFPNYSSELNVNALELDDSALYLCASSRQTGAGELFFGEGSRLTVL.

This clonotype came up many times. The chain employs TRBV7-9 and TRBJ1-6; TRBD1 matches 7 bases. CDR1 and CDR2 (germline): SEHNR, FQNEAQ (reference sequence). V trimming: 3 bases; J trimming: 3 bases; junction bases outside the gene matches: 8. The CDR3 runs to 17 residues. The CDR3 reads CASSFPQGTDYNSPLHF. The CDR3 DNA sequence: TGTGCCAGCAGCTTCCCCCAGGGGACAGACTATAATTCACCCCTCCACTTT. Variable domain in full (rest from reference TRBV7-9 and TRBJ1-6): DTGVSQNPRHKITKRGQNVTFRCDPISEHNRLYWYRQTLGQGPEFLTYFQNEAQLEKSRLLSDRFSAERPKGSFSTLEIQRTEQGDSAMYLCASSFPQGTDYNSPLHFGNGTRLTVT.

This clonotype was observed a handful of times. The chain joins TRBV7-9 to TRBJ1-1; D is perhaps TRBD1 (5 bases). This CDR3 spans 19 amino acids. V lost 2 bases and J lost 1, with 23 bases in between. CDR1 is SEHNR, CDR2 FQNEAQ, per germline (reference sequence). CDR3 region: CASSLSRELFRRENTEAFF. The CDR3 nucleotides are TGTGCCAGCAGCTTATCCAGGGAACTCTTTAGAAGGGAGAACACTGAAGCTTTCTTT.

The chain has TRBV7-9 and TRBJ2-5; D tentatively reads TRBD1 or TRBD2 (6 bases each). CDR3 size: 14 residues. From germline, CDR1 is SEHNR and CDR2 FQNEAQ (reference sequence). V was clipped by 3 bases and J by 5 bases, with 13 bases between them. The CDR3 sequence: CASSFGGAGETQYF. For the CDR3, the DNA is TGTGCCAGCAGCTTTGGGGGCGCGGGGGAGACCCAGTACTTC.

By sample share, this clonotype is medium-sized. The chain uses TRBV12-3 or TRBV12-4 and TRBJ2-1; 11 bases are a match to TRBD2. This CDR3 comprises 14 residues. V dropped 3 bases and J dropped 16; count of bases not matched to a gene: 11. CDR3 sequence: CASSFGLAGGPGFF. CDR3 DNA sequence: TGTGCCAGCAGTTTCGGATTAGCGGGAGGGCCGGGATTCTTC.

The rearrangement links TRBV29-1 to TRBJ1-1; D uncertain. The CDR3 is 13 residues long. Trimming took 4 bases from V and 1 from J, leaving 10 bases between them. Per the germline V gene, CDR1 is SQVTM and CDR2 is ANQGSEA. Here the CDR3 reads CSVGRHPNTEAFF. CDR3 nucleotide sequence: TGCAGCGTTGGGAGGCACCCGAACACTGAAGCTTTCTTT.

This chain connects TRBV3-1 to TRBJ2-2; 9 bases match TRBD2. V lost 4 bases and J lost 2; bases outside the gene matches: 2. Per the germline V gene, CDR1 is LGHDT and CDR2 is YNNKEL (reference sequence). The CDR3 extends over 15 amino acids. Here the CDR3 DNA reads TGTGCCAGCAGCCGACTAGCGGACAACACCGGGGAGCTGTTTTTT. The encoded protein is CASSRLADNTGELFF.

This chain uses TRBV11-2 with TRBJ2-3, with 9 bases lining up with TRBD2. Unmatched junction bases numbered 7, after V lost 2 bases and J lost 4 bases. Germline V gene lookup returns CDR1 SGHAT and CDR2 FQNNGV. The CDR3 runs to 16 residues. The CDR3 reads CASSLHPGLAADTQYF. CDR3 bases: TGTGCCAGCAGCTTACACCCGGGACTAGCAGCAGATACGCAGTATTTT. The full variable domain, rest sourced from reference TRBV11-2 and TRBJ2-3, is EAGVAQSPRYKIIEKRQSVAFWCNPISGHATLYWYQQILGQGPKLLIQFQNNGVVDDSQLPKDRFSAERLKGVDSTLKIQPAKLEDSAVYLCASSLHPGLAADTQYFGPGTRLTVL.

This clonotype was seen a handful of times. The chain is built from TRBV15 and TRBJ2-7; 7 positions agree with TRBD1. The CDR3 is 16 residues long. Trimming removed 4 bases from V and 5 bases from J; junction bases left unmatched: 14. Germline loops: CDR1 LNHNV, CDR2 YYDKDF (reference sequence). CDR3 protein: CATSKEWGQRRHEQYF. The CDR3 nucleotides read TGTGCCACCAGCAAAGAGTGGGGACAGCGTCGCCACGAGCAGTACTTC.

This clonotype was detected many times. The chain employs TRBV7-9 and TRBJ2-5; either TRBD1 or TRBD2 may supply D (5 bases each). Germline CDR1 reads SEHNR; CDR2 reads FQNEAQ (reference sequence). The CDR3 has 14 residues. With 1 base removed from V and 8 bases from J, the gap between germline ends came to 14 bases. In nucleotides, the CDR3 is TGTGCCAGCAGCTTAGGACGAGGGGTTGATACCCAGTACTTC. This codes for CASSLGRGVDTQYF.